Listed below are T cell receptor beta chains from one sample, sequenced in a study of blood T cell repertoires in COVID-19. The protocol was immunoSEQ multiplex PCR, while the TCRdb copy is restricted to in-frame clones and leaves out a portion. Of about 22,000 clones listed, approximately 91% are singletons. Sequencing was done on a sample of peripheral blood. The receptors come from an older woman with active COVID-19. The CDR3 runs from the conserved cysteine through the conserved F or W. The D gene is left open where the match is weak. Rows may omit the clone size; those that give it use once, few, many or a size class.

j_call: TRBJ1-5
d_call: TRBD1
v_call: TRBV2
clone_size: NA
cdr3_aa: CASSGTGGRQPQHF
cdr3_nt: TGTGCCAGCAGTGGAACAGGGGGCAGGCAGCCCCAGCATTTT

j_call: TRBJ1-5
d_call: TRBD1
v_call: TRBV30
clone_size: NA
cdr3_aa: CAWSVARVSAGGHQPQHF
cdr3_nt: TGTGCCTGGAGTGTCGCCCGAGTTTCGGCAGGGGGCCACCAGCCCCAGCATTTT

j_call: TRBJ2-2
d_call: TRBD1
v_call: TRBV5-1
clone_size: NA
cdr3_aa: CASSWTGGNGELFF
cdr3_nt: TGCGCCAGCAGCTGGACAGGGGGGAACGGGGAGCTGTTTTTT

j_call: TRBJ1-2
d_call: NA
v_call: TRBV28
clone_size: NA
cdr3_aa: CASSPNPVRGAYTF
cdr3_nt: TGTGCCAGCAGTCCGAACCCCGTCCGGGGGGCCTACACCTTC

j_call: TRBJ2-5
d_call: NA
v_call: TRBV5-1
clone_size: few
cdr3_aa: CASRGPLWETQYF
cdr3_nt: TGCGCCAGCCGAGGGCCTCTCTGGGAGACCCAGTACTTC

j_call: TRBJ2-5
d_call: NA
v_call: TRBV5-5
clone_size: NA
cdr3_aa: CASSLNAEETQYF
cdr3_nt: TGTGCCAGCAGCTTGAACGCGGAAGAGACCCAGTACTTC

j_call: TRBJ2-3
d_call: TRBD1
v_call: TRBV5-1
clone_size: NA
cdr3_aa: CASSSPTGDTDTQYF
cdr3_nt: TGCGCCAGCAGCTCGCCGACAGGGGATACAGATACGCAGTATTTT

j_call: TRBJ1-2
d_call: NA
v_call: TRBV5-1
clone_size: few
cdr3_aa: CASSSRGLDGYTF
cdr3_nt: TGCGCCAGCAGCAGCCGGGGGTTAGATGGCTACACCTTC

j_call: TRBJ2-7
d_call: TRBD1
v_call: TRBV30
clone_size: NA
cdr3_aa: CAWKGQGQGATYEQYF
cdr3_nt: TGTGCCTGGAAAGGGCAGGGGCAGGGGGCCACCTACGAGCAGTACTTC

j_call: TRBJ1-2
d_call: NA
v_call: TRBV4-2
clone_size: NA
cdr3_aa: CASSQDGLRGGYTF
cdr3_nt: TGTGCCAGCAGCCAAGATGGTCTCAGGGGTGGCTACACCTTC

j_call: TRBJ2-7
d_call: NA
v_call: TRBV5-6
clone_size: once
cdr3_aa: CASSFLQGTYEQYF
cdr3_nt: TGTGCCAGCAGCTTCTTGCAGGGAACCTACGAGCAGTACTTC

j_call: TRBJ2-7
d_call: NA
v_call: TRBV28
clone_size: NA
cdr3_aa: CASSFRRVKYF
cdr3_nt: TGTGCCAGCAGTTTTAGGAGGGTAAAGTACTTC

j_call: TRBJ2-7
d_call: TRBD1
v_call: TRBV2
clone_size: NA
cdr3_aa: CASSGPQTGLSYEQYF
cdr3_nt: TGTGCCAGCAGTGGCCCTCAGACAGGGTTATCCTACGAGCAGTACTTC

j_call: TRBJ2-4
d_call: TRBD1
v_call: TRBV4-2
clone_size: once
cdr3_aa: CASSKDREKQNIQYF
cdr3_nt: TGTGCCAGCAGTAAGGACAGGGAAAAACAAAACATTCAGTACTTC

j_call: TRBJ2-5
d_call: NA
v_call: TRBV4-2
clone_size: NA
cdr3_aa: CASSQDIAGRFQETQYF
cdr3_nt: TGTGCCAGCAGCCAAGATATTGCGGGAAGGTTTCAAGAGACCCAGTACTTC

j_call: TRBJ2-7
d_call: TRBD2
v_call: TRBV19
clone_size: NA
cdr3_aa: CASSPGTRFGGEQYF
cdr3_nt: TGTGCCAGTAGTCCCGGGACTAGATTCGGAGGCGAGCAGTACTTC

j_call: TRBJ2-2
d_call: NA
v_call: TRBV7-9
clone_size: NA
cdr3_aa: CASSLRNTGELFF
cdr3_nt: TGTGCCAGCAGCTTACGGAACACCGGGGAGCTGTTTTTT

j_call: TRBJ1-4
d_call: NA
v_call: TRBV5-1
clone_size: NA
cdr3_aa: CASSLAASGVEKLFF
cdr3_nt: TGCGCCAGCAGCTTGGCGGCGTCAGGGGTTGAAAAACTGTTTTTT

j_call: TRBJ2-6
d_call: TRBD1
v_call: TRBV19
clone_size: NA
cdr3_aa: CASSHGTGGLSGANVLTF
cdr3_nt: TGTGCCAGTAGTCACGGGACAGGGGGCCTCTCTGGGGCCAACGTCCTGACTTTC

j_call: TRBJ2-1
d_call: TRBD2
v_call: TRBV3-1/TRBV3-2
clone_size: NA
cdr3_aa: CASSGLAGGLSSSYNEQFF
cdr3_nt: TGTGCCAGCAGCGGACTAGCGGGAGGCCTCTCAAGCTCCTACAATGAGCAGTTCTTC

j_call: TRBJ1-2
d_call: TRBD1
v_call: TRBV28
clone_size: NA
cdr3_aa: CASRSTGGGDYGYTF
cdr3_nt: TGTGCCAGCAGGTCTACAGGGGGTGGTGACTATGGCTACACCTTC

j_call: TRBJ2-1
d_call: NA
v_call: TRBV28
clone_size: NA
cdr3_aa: CASSSVQGIHNEQFF
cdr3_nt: TGTGCCAGCAGCTCCGTCCAGGGTATCCACAATGAGCAGTTCTTC

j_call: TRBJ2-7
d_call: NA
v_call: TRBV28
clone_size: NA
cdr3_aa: CASSLGPVYEQYF
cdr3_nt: TGTGCCAGCAGCCTCGGTCCTGTCTACGAGCAGTACTTC

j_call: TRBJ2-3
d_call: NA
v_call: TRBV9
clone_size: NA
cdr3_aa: CASSVAIAQPTDTQYF
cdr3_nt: TGTGCCAGCAGCGTAGCGATAGCTCAACCGACAGATACGCAGTATTTT

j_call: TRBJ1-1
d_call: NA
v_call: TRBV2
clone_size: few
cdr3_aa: CASSGGGYTEAFF
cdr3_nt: TGTGCCAGCAGTGGAGGTGGTTACACTGAAGCTTTCTTT

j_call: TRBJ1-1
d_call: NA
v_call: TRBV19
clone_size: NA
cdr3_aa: CASSIVRGGGTEAFF
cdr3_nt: TGTGCCAGTAGTATTGTTCGCGGAGGAGGGACTGAAGCTTTCTTT

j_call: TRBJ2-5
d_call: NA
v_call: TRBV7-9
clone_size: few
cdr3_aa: CASSLAAGAGETQYF
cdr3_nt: TGTGCCAGCAGCTTAGCAGCAGGGGCGGGAGAGACCCAGTACTTC

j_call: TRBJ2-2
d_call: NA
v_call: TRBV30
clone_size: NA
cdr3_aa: CAWSVQWTGELFF
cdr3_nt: TGTGCCTGGAGTGTACAATGGACCGGGGAGCTGTTTTTT

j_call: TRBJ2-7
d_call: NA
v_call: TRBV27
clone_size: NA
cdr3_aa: CASSLSGQIPYEQYF
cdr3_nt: TGTGCCAGCAGTTTATCGGGGCAGATACCCTACGAGCAGTACTTC

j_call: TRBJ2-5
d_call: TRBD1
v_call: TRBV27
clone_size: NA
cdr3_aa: CASSPWDSQETQYF
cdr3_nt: TGTGCCAGCAGTCCGTGGGACAGCCAAGAGACCCAGTACTTC

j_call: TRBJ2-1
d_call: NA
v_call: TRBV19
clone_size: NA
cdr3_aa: CASSPEANLYNEQFF
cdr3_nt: TGTGCCAGTAGCCCAGAGGCTAACCTCTACAATGAGCAGTTCTTC

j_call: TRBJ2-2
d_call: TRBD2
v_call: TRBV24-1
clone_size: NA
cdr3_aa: CATSVGGSNFGELFF
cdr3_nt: TGTGCCACCAGTGTGGGCGGGAGTAATTTCGGGGAGCTGTTTTTT

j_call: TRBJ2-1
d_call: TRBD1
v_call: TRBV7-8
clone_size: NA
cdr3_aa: CASRKRQGAQFF
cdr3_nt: TGTGCCAGCAGAAAAAGACAGGGGGCTCAGTTCTTC

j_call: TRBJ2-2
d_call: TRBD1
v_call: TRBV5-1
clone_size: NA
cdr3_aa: CASSFGQGFTGELFF
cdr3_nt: TGCGCCAGCAGCTTTGGACAGGGATTCACCGGGGAGCTGTTTTTT

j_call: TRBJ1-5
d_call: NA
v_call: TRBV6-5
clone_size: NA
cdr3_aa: CASRQGREPQHF
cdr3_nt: TGTGCCAGCAGGCAGGGCAGGGAGCCCCAGCATTTT

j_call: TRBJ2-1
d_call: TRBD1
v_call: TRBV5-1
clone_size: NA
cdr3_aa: CASSDSTGGAYNEQFF
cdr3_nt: TGCGCCAGCAGCGATTCGACAGGGGGCGCCTACAATGAGCAGTTCTTC

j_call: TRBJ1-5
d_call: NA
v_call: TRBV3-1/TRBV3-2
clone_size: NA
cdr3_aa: CASSQDPWARQPQHF
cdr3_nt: TGTGCCAGCAGCCAAGACCCCTGGGCGAGACAGCCCCAGCATTTT

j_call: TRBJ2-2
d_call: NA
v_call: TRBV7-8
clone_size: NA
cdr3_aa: CASSKRQNTGELFF
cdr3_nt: TGTGCCAGCAGCAAGAGACAGAACACCGGGGAGCTGTTTTTT

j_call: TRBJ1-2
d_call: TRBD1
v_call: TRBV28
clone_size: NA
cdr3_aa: CASSFGAGGYGYTF
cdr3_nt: TGTGCCAGCAGTTTTGGGGCAGGGGGCTATGGCTACACCTTC

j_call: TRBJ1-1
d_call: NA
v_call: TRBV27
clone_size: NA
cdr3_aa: CASSLSPQAYTEAFF
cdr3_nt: TGTGCCAGCAGTTTATCCCCCCAGGCGTACACTGAAGCTTTCTTT

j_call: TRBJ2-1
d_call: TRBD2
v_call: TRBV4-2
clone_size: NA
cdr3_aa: CASSLPGLAGDEQFF
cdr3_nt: TGTGCCAGCAGCCTCCCGGGACTAGCGGGTGATGAGCAGTTCTTC

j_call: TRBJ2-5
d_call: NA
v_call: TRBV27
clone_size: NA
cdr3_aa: CASSPQGQETQYF
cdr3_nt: TGTGCCAGCAGTCCACAGGGTCAAGAGACCCAGTACTTC

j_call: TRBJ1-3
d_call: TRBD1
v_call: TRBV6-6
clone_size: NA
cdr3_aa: CASSSGQGTSGNTIYF
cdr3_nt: TGTGCCAGCAGTAGCGGACAGGGAACGTCTGGAAACACCATATATTTT

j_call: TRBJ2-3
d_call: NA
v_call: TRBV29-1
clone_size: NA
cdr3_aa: CSVEDLEGWTDTQYF
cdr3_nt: TGCAGCGTTGAAGATCTGGAGGGTTGGACAGATACGCAGTATTTT

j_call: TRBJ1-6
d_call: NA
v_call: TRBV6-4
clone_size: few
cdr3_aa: CASSPRQGGSPLHF
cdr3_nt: TGTGCCAGCAGCCCGCGGCAGGGCGGTTCACCCCTCCACTTT

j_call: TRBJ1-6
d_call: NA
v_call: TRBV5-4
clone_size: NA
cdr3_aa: CASSFKGSPLHF
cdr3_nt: TGTGCCAGCAGCTTCAAGGGGTCACCCCTCCACTTT